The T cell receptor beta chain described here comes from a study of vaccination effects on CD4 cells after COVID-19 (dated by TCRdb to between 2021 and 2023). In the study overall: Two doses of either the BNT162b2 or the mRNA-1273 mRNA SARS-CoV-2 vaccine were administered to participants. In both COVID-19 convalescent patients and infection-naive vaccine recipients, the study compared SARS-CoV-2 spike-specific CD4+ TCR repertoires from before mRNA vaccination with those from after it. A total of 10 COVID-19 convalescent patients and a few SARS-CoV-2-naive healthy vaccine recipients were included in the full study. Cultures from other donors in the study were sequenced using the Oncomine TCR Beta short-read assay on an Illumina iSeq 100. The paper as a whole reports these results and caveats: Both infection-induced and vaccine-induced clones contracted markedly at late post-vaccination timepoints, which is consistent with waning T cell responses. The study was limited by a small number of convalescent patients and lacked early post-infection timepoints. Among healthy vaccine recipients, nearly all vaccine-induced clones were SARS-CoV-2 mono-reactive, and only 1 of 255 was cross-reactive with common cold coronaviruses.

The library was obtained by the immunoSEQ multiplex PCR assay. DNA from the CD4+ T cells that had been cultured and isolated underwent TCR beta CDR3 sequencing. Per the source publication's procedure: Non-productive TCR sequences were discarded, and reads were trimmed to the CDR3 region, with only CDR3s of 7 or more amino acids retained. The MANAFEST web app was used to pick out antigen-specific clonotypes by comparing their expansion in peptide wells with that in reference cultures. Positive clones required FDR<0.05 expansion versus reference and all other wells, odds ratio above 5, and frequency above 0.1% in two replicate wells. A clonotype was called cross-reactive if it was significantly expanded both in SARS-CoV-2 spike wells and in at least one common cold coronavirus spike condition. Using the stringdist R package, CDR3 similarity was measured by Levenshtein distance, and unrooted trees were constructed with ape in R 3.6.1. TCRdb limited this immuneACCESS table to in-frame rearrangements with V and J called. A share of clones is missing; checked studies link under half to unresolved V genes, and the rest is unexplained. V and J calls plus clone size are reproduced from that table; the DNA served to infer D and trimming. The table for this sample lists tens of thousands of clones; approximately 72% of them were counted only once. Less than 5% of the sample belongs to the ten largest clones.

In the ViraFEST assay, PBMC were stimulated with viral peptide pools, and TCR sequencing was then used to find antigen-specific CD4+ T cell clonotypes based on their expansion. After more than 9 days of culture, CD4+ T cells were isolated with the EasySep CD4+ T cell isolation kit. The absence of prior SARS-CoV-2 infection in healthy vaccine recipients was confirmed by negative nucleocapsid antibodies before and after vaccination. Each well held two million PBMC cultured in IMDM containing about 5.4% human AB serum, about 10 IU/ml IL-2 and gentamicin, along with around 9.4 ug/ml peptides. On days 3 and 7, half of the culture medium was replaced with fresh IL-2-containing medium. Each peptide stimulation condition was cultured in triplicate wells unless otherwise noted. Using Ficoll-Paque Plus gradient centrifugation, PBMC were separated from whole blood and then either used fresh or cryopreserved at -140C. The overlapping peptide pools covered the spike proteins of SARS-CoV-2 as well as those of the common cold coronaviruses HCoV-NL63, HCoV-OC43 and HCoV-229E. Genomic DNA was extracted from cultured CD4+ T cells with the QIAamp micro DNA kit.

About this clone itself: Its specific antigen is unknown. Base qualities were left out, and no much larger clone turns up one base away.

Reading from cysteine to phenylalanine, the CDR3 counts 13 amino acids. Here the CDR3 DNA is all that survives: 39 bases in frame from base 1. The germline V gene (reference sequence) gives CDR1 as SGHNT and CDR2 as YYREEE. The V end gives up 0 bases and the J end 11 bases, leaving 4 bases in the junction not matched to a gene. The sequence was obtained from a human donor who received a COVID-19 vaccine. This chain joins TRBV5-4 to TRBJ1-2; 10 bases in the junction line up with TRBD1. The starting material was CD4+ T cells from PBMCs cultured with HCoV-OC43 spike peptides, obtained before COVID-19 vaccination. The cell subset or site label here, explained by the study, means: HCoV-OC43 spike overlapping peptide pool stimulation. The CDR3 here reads CASSLAGDRGYTF. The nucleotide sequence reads TGTGCCAGCAGCTTGGCGGGGGACAGGGGTTACACCTTC.